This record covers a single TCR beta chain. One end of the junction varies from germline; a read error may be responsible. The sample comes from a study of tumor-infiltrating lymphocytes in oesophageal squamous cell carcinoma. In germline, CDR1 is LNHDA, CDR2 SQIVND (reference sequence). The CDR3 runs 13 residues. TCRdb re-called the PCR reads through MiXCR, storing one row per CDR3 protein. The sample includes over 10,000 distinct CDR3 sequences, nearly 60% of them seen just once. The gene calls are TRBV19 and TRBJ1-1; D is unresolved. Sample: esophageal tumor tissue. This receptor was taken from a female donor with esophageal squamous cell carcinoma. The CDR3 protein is CASFERMNTEAFF. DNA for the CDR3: TGTGCCAGTTTTGAAAGAATGAACACTGAAGCTTTCTTC.